What follows are 17 T cell receptor beta chains derived from one specimen sequenced in a study of Graves' ophthalmopathy and Graves' hyperthyroidism. The study amplified TCR beta CDR3 regions using RNA transcripts. HTBI primers were used in a first-round RT-PCR, which preceded a second-round multiplex PCR. TCRdb reanalysed the multiplex PCR reads using MiXCR and keeps one entry per CDR3 protein. The table includes over 15,000 distinct CDR3 sequences, roughly 46% detected once. Sample: peripheral blood. All receptors derive from a woman in her 40s with stable Graves' hyperthyroidism.

This clonotype was observed at least ten times. V usage is TRBV19 and J usage is TRBJ2-2; D ambiguous. This CDR3 spans 13 amino acids. Deletions cut 6 bases from V and 7 bases from J, with 12 bases between. Germline CDR1 is LNHDA and CDR2 is SQIVND (reference sequence). The CDR3 loop reads CASSQGSSGELFF. DNA for the CDR3: TGTGCCAGTAGCCAAGGAAGCAGCGGGGAGCTGTTTTTT.

This clonotype counts as medium-sized. This chain joins TRBV7-8 and TRBJ2-7; D not resolved. This CDR3 comprises 15 residues. Per the germline V gene, CDR1 is SGHVS and CDR2 is FQNEAQ. Trimming shortened V by 5 bases and J by 4 bases, and 18 bases separated the two germline ends. The chain's CDR3 is CASSHTTSIAYEQYF. For the CDR3, the DNA is TGTGCCAGCAGCCACACGACCTCAATTGCGTACGAGCAGTACTTC.

J is TRBJ1-2 and V is TRBV2; D remains unclear. Germline V gene sequence: CDR1 SNHLY, CDR2 FYNNEI. Trimming stripped 8 bases from V and 6 bases from J, with 16 bases between. The CDR3 extends over 13 amino acids. Here the CDR3 DNA reads TGTGCCAGCTATTCCGGGGAAAGGAATGGCTACACCTTC. Residues: CASYSGERNGYTF.

In this sample, this clonotype turned up many times. The chain combines TRBV7-2 with TRBJ2-5; 13 nucleotides align to TRBD2. This CDR3 has 18 residues. V lost 5 bases and J lost 7; bases outside the gene matches: 16. Germline CDR1 is SGHTA and CDR2 is FQGNSA. CDR3 DNA: TGTGCCAGCAGCAAAGGAGGGCCCGGGACTAGCGGGGAACGGACCCAGTACTTC. This encodes CASSKGGPGTSGERTQYF.

The rearrangement links TRBV6-5 to TRBJ1-5; 7 bases line up with TRBD1. V shed 11 bases and J 2 bases; nucleotides not matched to a gene: 6. This CDR3 has 13 amino acids. CDR1 is MNHEY and CDR2 is SVGAGI in the germline V gene. The CDR3 loop reads CAASRGRNQPQHF. CDR3 nucleotides: TGTGCCGCGAGTAGGGGGCGCAATCAGCCCCAGCATTTT.

The sample holds many counts of this clonotype. The chain uses TRBV6-6 and TRBJ2-7; possibly TRBD1 for D (5 bases). Looked up from germline, CDR1 is MNHNY and CDR2 is SVGAGI (reference sequence). The germline V and J ends were trimmed by 2 bases and 3 bases, with 11 bases remaining between them. The CDR3 loop spans 14 amino acids. The CDR3 loop reads CASSYGKGLYEQYF. CDR3 bases: TGTGCCAGCAGTTACGGGAAGGGGCTCTACGAGCAGTACTTC.

This clonotype was counted at least ten times. This chain connects TRBV5-1 to TRBJ1-2; possibly TRBD1 for D (5 bases). Germline V gene sequence: CDR1 SGHRS, CDR2 YFSETQ. The CDR3 sequence is 16 residues long. The V end was cut by 0 bases, the J end by 4 bases, with 16 bases between. CDR3 in DNA: TGCGCCAGCAGCTTGGATGGGCAGGGCTATACCTATGGCTACACCTTC. It codes for CASSLDGQGYTYGYTF.

This clonotype was detected many times. The chain links TRBV11-3 to TRBJ2-5; no definite D call. V was clipped by 1 base and J by 1 base, with 4 bases between them. The CDR3 has 13 amino acids. Germline V lookup: CDR1 SGHNT, CDR2 YENEEA. The CDR3 sequence is CASSLGAQETQYF. CDR3 DNA: TGTGCCAGCAGCTTAGGCGCCCAAGAGACCCAGTACTTC.

The rearrangement links TRBV28 to TRBJ2-7; 8 bases are a match to TRBD2. The V segment lost 5 bases and the J segment 2 bases; nucleotides outside the gene matches: 5. Germline loops: CDR1 MDHEN, CDR2 SYDVKM. The CDR3 consists of 14 residues. The CDR3 sequence: CASSRPGLAYEQYF. Written as DNA, the CDR3 is TGTGCCAGCAGTCGGCCGGGACTAGCCTACGAGCAGTACTTC. The variable domain in full, with the rest retrieved from reference TRBV28 and TRBJ2-7, is DVKVTQSSRYLVKRTGEKVFLECVQDMDHENMFWYRQDPGLGLRLIYFSYDVKMKEKGDIPEGYSVSREKKERFSLILESASTNQTSMYLCASSRPGLAYEQYFGPGTRLTVT.

The chain is built from TRBV20-1 and TRBJ2-1; 12 bases map to TRBD2. With V trimmed by 0 bases and J by 1 base, 7 bases remained unmatched. The CDR3 sequence is 18 residues long. The V gene's germline CDR1 is DFQATT and CDR2 SNEGSKA (reference sequence). CDR3 sequence reads: CSARDPSSGRDSYNEQFF. For the CDR3, the DNA is TGCAGTGCTAGAGATCCCTCTAGCGGGAGGGATTCCTACAATGAGCAGTTCTTC.

This chain links TRBV29-1 with TRBJ1-2, with TRBD1 identical over 8 bases. Germline V gene lookup returns CDR1 SQVTM and CDR2 ANQGSEA. Trimming removed 3 bases from V and 7 bases from J; junction bases left unmatched: 10. This CDR3 is built from 14 residues. This CDR3 is CSVEHTGTGTGYTF. The CDR3 DNA reads as TGCAGCGTTGAGCATACCGGGACAGGAACTGGCTACACCTTC.

The table lists this clonotype with a count of one. The chain couples TRBV6-4 to TRBJ2-1; 9 bases agree with TRBD1. Germline trimming cut 4 bases from V and 2 bases from J; bases unmatched to any gene: 3. The CDR3 is 15 residues long. CDR1 MRHNA and CDR2 SNTAGT come from the germline V gene. The CDR3 DNA sequence: TGTGCCAGCAGTGCCGGGACAGGGACCTACAATGAGCAGTTCTTC. It specifies CASSAGTGTYNEQFF.

The chain carries TRBV29-1 and TRBJ2-5; TRBD1 is a possible D gene (5 bases). From germline, CDR1 is SQVTM and CDR2 ANQGSEA. The V gene lost 5 bases and the J gene lost 4 bases, with 14 bases spanning the gap. The CDR3 contains 13 residues. CDR3 sequence: CSVFRSQGETQYF. Here the CDR3 DNA reads TGCAGCGTTTTCCGCTCCCAGGGAGAGACCCAGTACTTC.

J is TRBJ1-1 and V is TRBV2; no firm D call. The ends were cut back, 0 bases at V and 5 bases at J, with 10 bases in the middle. Germline CDR1 and CDR2: SNHLY and FYNNEI. CDR3 length: 14 amino acids. The CDR3 region has the DNA TGTGCCAGCAGTGAAGCGGTAGGGAGGACTGAAGCTTTCTTT. Its protein is CASSEAVGRTEAFF.

Worth noting for this clonotype: Its ends do not fully match the called genes, so a read error is possible. The rearrangement joins TRBV24-1 to TRBJ2-7; 11 positions agree with TRBD2. The CDR3 has 17 amino acids. CDR1 KGHDR and CDR2 SFDVKD come from the germline V gene. This CDR3 reads CATSDGLLAGVVYERYF. The CDR3 bases are TGTGCCACCAGTGATGGTTTACTAGCGGGAGTTGTTTACGAGCGGTACTTC.

The rearrangement links TRBV4-1 to TRBJ2-3, with 16 bases fitting TRBD2. V trimming: 4 bases; J trimming: 0 bases; junction bases outside the gene matches: 7. The CDR3 consists of 19 residues. Germline assignment: CDR1 MGHRA and CDR2 YSYEKL. The CDR3 loop is CASSRTGLAGGTSTDTQYF. CDR3 DNA sequence: TGCGCCAGCAGCCGGACGGGACTAGCGGGGGGGACTAGCACAGATACGCAGTATTTT.

The chain employs TRBV19 and TRBJ2-2; D may match TRBD1 or TRBD2 (5 bases each). The germline V and J ends were trimmed by 7 bases and 0 bases, with 9 bases remaining between them. The CDR3 has 14 residues. CDR1 and CDR2 (germline): LNHDA, SQIVND (reference sequence). CDR3 sequence reads: CASTGRTNTGELFF. CDR3 nucleotides: TGTGCCAGTACGGGACGGACGAACACCGGGGAGCTGTTTTTT.